The clone carrying this TCR beta chain was recorded only once. What it binds is unknown. The CDR3 runs to 13 residues. Trimming stripped 6 bases from V and 2 bases from J, with 10 bases between. Here immunoSEQ multiplex PCR was the method, and the copy in TCRdb shows in-frame clones only, minus some. Here the sample spans 250,000 to 300,000 clones, almost 95% being singletons. This sample was taken from a study of T cell responses to AZD1222 COVID-19 vaccine. Pooling was applied to second doses at about 4 or about 12 weeks. Findings of the study overall: Clonal diversity was possibly underestimated, and the donors were mostly white British, with more females. Just 5 or 6 AZD1222 recipients tested seropositive at baseline. CD4 TCRs linked to vaccination spanned spike, dominating at 160-218 and 743-854.

This sequence was found in an adult who received the AZD1222 COVID-19 vaccine. This chain joins TRBV12-3 or TRBV12-4 and TRBJ1-1; D call uncertain. The starting material was peripheral blood, obtained 28 days after the second AZD1222 dose. The CDR3 spells CASSSAPNTEAFF. DNA for the CDR3: TGTGCCAGCAGCTCGGCACCTAACACTGAAGCTTTCTTT.